A selection of T cell receptor beta chains follows, all from one sample in a study of cytomegalovirus exposure and HLA in healthy donors. Here immunoSEQ multiplex PCR was the method, and the copy in TCRdb shows in-frame clones only, minus some. The sample consists of roughly 110,000 clones, roughly two thirds of them appearing once. Sequencing was done on a sample of PBMCs. All receptors come from a woman aged 25 to 39 in good health and CMV-seronegative. CDR3s leave out the opening cysteine and the closing phenylalanine or tryptophan. Fields, in order: V gene, J gene, CDR3 protein.

>TRBV10-3|TRBJ1-4
AISESRGQGANEKLF
>TRBV27|TRBJ2-4
ASRRLAGDQNIQY
>TRBV30|TRBJ1-2
AWDRDQGYGYT
>TRBV28|TRBJ2-5
ASSLGLQETQY
>TRBV2|TRBJ2-5
ASSESTSGSRETQY
>TRBV5-1|TRBJ2-1
ASNQDRGINEQF
>TRBV5-1|TRBJ1-3
ASSLRQGATGNTIY
>TRBV9|TRBJ2-7
ASSVGTATSYEQY
>TRBV27|TRBJ2-7
ASSSYLGARPRGYEQY
>TRBV7-9|TRBJ2-7
ASSFNSGVLSEQY
>TRBV10-3|TRBJ2-7
AISDSSYEQY
>TRBV7-6|TRBJ2-5
ASSLAPAGGGAQY
>TRBV18|TRBJ1-1
ASSPFEMNTEAF
>TRBV5-1|TRBJ1-2
ASSPGGTGDGYT
>TRBV5-1|TRBJ1-2
ASSFLTGGGNGYT
>TRBV25-1|TRBJ1-1
ASSGTGGDTEAF
>TRBV28|TRBJ1-6
ASKTGVDSPLH
>TRBV10-3|TRBJ2-1
AISESGGSEQF
>TRBV30|TRBJ1-4
AWKEGRNEKLF
>TRBV25-1|TRBJ2-7
ASSPMGPKDTFYEQY
>TRBV7-6|TRBJ1-5
ASSPLAGKGQPQH
>TRBV4-3|TRBJ1-2
ASSRSAWGENYGYT
>TRBV10-3|TRBJ2-1
AISDDGRIYNEQF
>TRBV10-3|TRBJ2-1
AIRGTSGESSYNEQF
>TRBV2|TRBJ2-5
ASRGNRGVETQY
>TRBV10-1|TRBJ2-7
ASSEDSPEQY
>TRBV29-1|TRBJ2-1
SVSQGDEQF
>TRBV7-2|TRBJ2-3
ASRLLDTQY
>TRBV19|TRBJ2-7
ASSPGQMNYEQY
>TRBV7-9|TRBJ2-1
ASSAIGLAGVEEQF
>TRBV5-1|TRBJ2-7
ASSRTGTGSYEQY
>TRBV6-5|TRBJ1-2
ASSYSRYGEDGYT